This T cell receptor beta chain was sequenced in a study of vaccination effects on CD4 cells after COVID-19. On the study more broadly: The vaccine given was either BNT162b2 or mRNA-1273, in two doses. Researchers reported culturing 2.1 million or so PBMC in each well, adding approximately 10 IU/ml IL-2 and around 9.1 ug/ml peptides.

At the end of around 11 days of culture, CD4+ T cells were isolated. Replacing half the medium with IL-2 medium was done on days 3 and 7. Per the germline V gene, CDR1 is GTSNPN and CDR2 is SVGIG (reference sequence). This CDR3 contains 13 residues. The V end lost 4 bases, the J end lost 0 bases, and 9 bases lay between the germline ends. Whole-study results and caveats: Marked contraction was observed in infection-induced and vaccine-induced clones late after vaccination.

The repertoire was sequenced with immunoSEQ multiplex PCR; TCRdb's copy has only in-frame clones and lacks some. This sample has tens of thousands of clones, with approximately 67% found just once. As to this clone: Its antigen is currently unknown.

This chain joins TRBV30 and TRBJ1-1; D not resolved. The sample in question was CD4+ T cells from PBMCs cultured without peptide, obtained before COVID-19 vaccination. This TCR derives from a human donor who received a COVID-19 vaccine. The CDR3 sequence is CAWKQLMNTEAFF. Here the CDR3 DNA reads TGTGCCTGGAAACAGCTCATGAACACTGAAGCTTTCTTT.